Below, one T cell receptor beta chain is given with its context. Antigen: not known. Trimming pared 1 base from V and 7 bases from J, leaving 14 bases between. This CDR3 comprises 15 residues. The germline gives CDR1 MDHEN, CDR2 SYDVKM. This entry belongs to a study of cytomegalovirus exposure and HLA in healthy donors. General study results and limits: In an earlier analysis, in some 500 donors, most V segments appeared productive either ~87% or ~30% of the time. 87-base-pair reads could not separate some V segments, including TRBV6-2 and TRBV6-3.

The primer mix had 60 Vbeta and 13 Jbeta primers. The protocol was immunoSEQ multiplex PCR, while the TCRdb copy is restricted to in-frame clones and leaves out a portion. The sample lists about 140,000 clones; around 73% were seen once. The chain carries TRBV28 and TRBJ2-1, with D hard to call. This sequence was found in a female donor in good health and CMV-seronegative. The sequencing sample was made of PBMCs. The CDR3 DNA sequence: TGTGCCAGCAGTTTATCGGGTCTGGCTGAAAATGAGCAGTTCTTC. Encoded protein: CASSLSGLAENEQFF.